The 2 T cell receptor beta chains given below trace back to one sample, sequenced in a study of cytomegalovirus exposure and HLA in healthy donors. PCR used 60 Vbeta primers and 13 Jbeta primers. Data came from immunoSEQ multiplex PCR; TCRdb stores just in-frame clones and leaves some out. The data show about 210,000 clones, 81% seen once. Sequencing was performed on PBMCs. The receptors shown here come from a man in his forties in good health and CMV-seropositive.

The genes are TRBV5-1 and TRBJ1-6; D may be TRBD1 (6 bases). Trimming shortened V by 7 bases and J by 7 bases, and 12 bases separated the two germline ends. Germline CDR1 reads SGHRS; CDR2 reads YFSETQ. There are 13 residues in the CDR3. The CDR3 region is CASREGGNSPLHF. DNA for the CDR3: TGCGCCAGCCGCGAGGGGGGGAATTCACCCCTCCACTTT.

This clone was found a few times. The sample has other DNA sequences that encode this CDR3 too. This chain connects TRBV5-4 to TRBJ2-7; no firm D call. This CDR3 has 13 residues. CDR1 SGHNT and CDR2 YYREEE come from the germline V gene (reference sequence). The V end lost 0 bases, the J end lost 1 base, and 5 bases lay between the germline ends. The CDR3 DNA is TGTGCCAGCAGCTTGGCAGGATCCTACGAGCAGTACTTC. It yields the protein CASSLAGSYEQYF.